The 19 T cell receptor beta chains reported below all come from one sample, sequenced in a study of post-analysis software for immune sequencing data (dated by TCRdb to between 2015 and 2016). The paper as a whole reports these results and caveats: Patients showed significantly higher frequencies than controls for five TRBV segments, among them TRBV5-6, TRBV5-1 and TRBV20-1.

The library relied on PCR. TCRdb records Illumina HiSeq 2500 as the sequencer. Unique molecular identifiers were incorporated into TCR beta cDNA libraries to reduce PCR and sequencing biases. The public sequencing data were trimmed at Q25 with fastp and processed into clonotypes with MiXCR by TCRdb, which kept only in-frame beta chains. Each CDR3 protein gets just one entry, which takes the most common genes and DNA from the rows behind it. This sample is represented by about 770,000 distinct CDR3 sequences; just over 45% of them were singletons. Of the sample, roughly 5% falls within the top ten clones. These receptors' targets are unknown. Input material: blood. These receptors came from a girl aged 10 to 17 with multiple sclerosis.

This clonotype was detected only a few times. This chain connects TRBV13 to TRBJ2-5, with a weak D call TRBD2 (6 bases). Trimming shortened V by 0 bases and J by 2 bases, and 10 bases separated the two germline ends. CDR1 PRHDT and CDR2 FYEKMQ come from the germline V gene (reference sequence). The CDR3 contains 15 residues. The DNA of the CDR3 is TGTGCCAGCAGCTTAGGGGAGGGACGGCAAGAGACCCAGTACTTC. This translates into CASSLGEGRQETQYF. Based on the CDR3 plus reference TRBV13 and TRBJ2-5, the full variable domain is AAGVIQSPRHLIKEKRETATLKCYPIPRHDTVYWYQQGPGQDPQFLISFYEKMQSDKGSIPDRFSAQQFSDYHSELNMSSLELGDSALYFCASSLGEGRQETQYFGPGTRLLVL.

This clonotype has a handful of counts. The chain uses TRBV6-5 and TRBJ2-6; 7 bases match TRBD1. CDR1 is MNHEY, CDR2 SVGAGI, per germline. Trimming took 4 bases from V and 1 from J; bases not matched to a gene: 1. The CDR3 has 15 residues. CDR3 sequence: CASSSTGSGANVLTF. For the CDR3, the DNA is TGTGCCAGCAGTTCGACAGGGTCTGGGGCCAACGTCCTGACTTTC.

V and J are TRBV29-1 and TRBJ2-7; 9 bases fit TRBD1. V shed 4 bases, J shed 7 bases, and the junction held 8 bases outside the gene matches. There are 13 residues in the CDR3. From germline, CDR1 is SQVTM and CDR2 ANQGSEA. CDR3: CSVVGTGSLEQYF. CDR3 in DNA: TGCAGCGTTGTAGGGACAGGGTCCTTAGAGCAGTACTTC.

The chain is built from TRBV11-1 and TRBJ2-3; tentative D call: TRBD1 (5 bases). CDR1 and CDR2 from the germline V gene are SGHAT and FQDESV (reference sequence). The CDR3 has 13 amino acids. V was shortened by 5 bases and J by 8 bases, with 14 bases between the two germline ends. This chain's CDR3 is CASSGAARSTQYF. The CDR3 DNA reads as TGTGCCAGCAGCGGGGCGGCGAGAAGTACGCAGTATTTT.

V usage is TRBV20-1 and J usage is TRBJ2-5; 9 nucleotides align to TRBD1. V dropped 4 bases and J dropped 5; count of bases not matched to a gene: 8. CDR3 size: 14 residues. Per germline, CDR1 DFQATT and CDR2 SNEGSKA (reference sequence). The CDR3 nucleotides read TGCAGTGCTAAGGTCGGACAGGGGTGGGAGACCCAGTACTTC. As protein: CSAKVGQGWETQYF.

The V call is TRBV6-2 or TRBV6-3, the J call TRBJ1-2; D is ambiguous. V was clipped by 7 bases and J by 7 bases, with 22 bases between them. Germline V lookup: CDR1 MNHEY, CDR2 SVGEGT. This CDR3 spans 15 amino acids. DNA for the CDR3: TGTGCCAGCAACCGAGGACGCTCGGTAGTCAGTGGCTACACCTTC. Amino acids: CASNRGRSVVSGYTF.

As for this clonotype: A junction end diverges from the germline sequence, so it may reflect a read error. The J gene is TRBJ2-6, the V gene TRBV5-5; TRBD1 is a possible D gene (6 bases). This CDR3 has 19 residues. Germline CDR1 SGHKS, CDR2 YYEKEE (reference sequence). The DNA for the CDR3 is TGTGCCAGCAGCTCCCACAGGGCAACCTCCTACTCTGGGGCCAACGTCCGGACTTTC. Residues: CASSSHRATSYSGANVRTF.

The chain has TRBV6-2 or TRBV6-3 and TRBJ2-5; D is perhaps TRBD1 (6 bases). Judging by the DNA end, TRBJ2-7 fits better; the J call may be wrong. The length of the CDR3 is 14 residues. Germline V lookup: CDR1 MNHEY, CDR2 SVGEGT. The CDR3 sequence: CASSHREFPYEQYF. The CDR3 region has the DNA TGTGCCAGCAGTCACAGGGAATTCCCCTACGAGCAGTACTTC.

The rearrangement joins TRBV28 to TRBJ1-2; no firm D call. Trimming took 1 base from V and 4 from J, leaving 7 bases between them. Germline V gene sequence: CDR1 MDHEN, CDR2 SYDVKM. The CDR3 runs 13 residues. CDR3 nucleotide sequence: TGTGCCAGCAGTTTATCCAGCCCCTATGGCTACACCTTC. Protein product: CASSLSSPYGYTF.

The DNA of the CDR3 is TGTGCCAGCAGTTACTCAGGGTTACACAACTATGGCTACACCTTC. It specifies CASSYSGLHNYGYTF. This chain uses TRBV6-5 with TRBJ1-2; D unclear. Germline V gene sequence: CDR1 MNHEY, CDR2 SVGAGI. Between the trimmed V and J ends, which lost 0 bases and 2 bases, there was a span of 10 bases. The CDR3 length is 15 residues.

The V call is TRBV6-1, the J call TRBJ1-2; 7 positions match TRBD1. V shed 1 base and J 4 bases; nucleotides not matched to a gene: 6. Germline assignment: CDR1 MNHNS and CDR2 SASEGT. This CDR3 has 15 amino acids. The CDR3 sequence: CASSEVTGSLYGYTF. DNA for the CDR3: TGTGCCAGCAGTGAAGTGACAGGGAGCCTCTATGGCTACACCTTC.

This rearrangement joins TRBV6-2 or TRBV6-3 to TRBJ1-2; D possibly corresponds to TRBD1 (6 bases). Germline lookup yields CDR1 MNHEY and CDR2 SVGEGT. This CDR3 is built from 18 residues. Between the trimmed V and J ends, which lost 3 bases and 2 bases, there was a span of 22 bases. In DNA form, the CDR3 reads TGTGCCAGCAGTTATGAGAAGGGGGGCGGAAGCTTAAACTATGGCTACACCTTC. Translating gives CASSYEKGGGSLNYGYTF.

This chain joins TRBV7-9 and TRBJ1-2; D ambiguous. CDR3 size: 15 residues. Between the trimmed V and J ends, which lost 4 bases and 2 bases, there was a span of 14 bases. From germline, CDR1 is SEHNR and CDR2 FQNEAQ (reference sequence). The CDR3 bases are TGTGCCAGCAGCTCAGTTGTGGCACAGAACTATGGCTACACCTTC. Translated: CASSSVVAQNYGYTF.

The chain combines TRBV5-1 with TRBJ2-5, with 8 bases fitting TRBD2. Germline V lookup: CDR1 SGHRS, CDR2 YFSETQ. The CDR3 loop spans 15 amino acids. With 0 bases clipped from V and 5 bases from J, the junction kept 6 bases outside the gene matches. CDR3 sequence reads: CASSLAAGGRETQYF. In DNA form, the CDR3 reads TGCGCCAGCAGCTTGGCTGCGGGAGGCCGGGAGACCCAGTACTTC.

The rearrangement joins TRBV4-3 to TRBJ2-5; D unclear. The J call may be wrong; the DNA end is better matched by TRBJ2-7. The length of the CDR3 is 13 residues. In germline, CDR1 is LGHNA, CDR2 YSLEER. In DNA form, the CDR3 reads TGCGCCAGCAGCCAAGATCTTAGAGACGAGCAGTACTTC. It yields the protein CASSQDLRDEQYF.

V and J are TRBV5-1 and TRBJ2-1; TRBD2 matches 7 bases. The CDR3 totals 15 residues. J lost 4 bases, V lost 4 bases, and 8 bases had no gene match. The germline V gene has CDR1 SGHRS and CDR2 YFSETQ. For the CDR3, the DNA is TGCGCCAGCAGCCCGCAGCGGGAAGGTTACAATGAGCAGTTCTTC. Encoded protein: CASSPQREGYNEQFF. The complete variable domain, with remaining parts taken from reference TRBV5-1 and TRBJ2-1, reads KAGVTQTPRYLIKTRGQQVTLSCSPISGHRSVSWYQQTPGQGLQFLFEYFSETQRNKGNFPGRFSGRQFSNSRSEMNVSTLELGDSALYLCASSPQREGYNEQFFGPGTRLTVL.

This clonotype was counted between two and nine times. This chain joins TRBV30 and TRBJ1-2, with D tentatively TRBD1 (5 bases). The CDR3 sequence is 13 residues long. CDR1 is GTSNPN, CDR2 SVGIG, per germline (reference sequence). With 3 bases removed from V and 1 base from J, the gap between germline ends came to 9 bases. CDR3 DNA sequence: TGTGCCTGGAGGGGGGGTTTTAACTATGGCTACACCTTC. Translation gives CAWRGGFNYGYTF. Filled out from reference TRBV30 and TRBJ1-2, the complete variable domain reads SQTIHQWPATLVQPVGSPLSLECTVEGTSNPNLYWYRQAAGRGLQLLFYSVGIGQISSEVPQNLSASRPQDRQFILSSKKLLLSDSGFYLCAWRGGFNYGYTFGSGTRLTVV.

The chain links TRBV15 to TRBJ2-5; D is unclear. Germline CDR1 LNHNV, CDR2 YYDKDF (reference sequence). This CDR3 spans 14 amino acids. V was pared by 0 bases and J by 2 bases, with 7 bases between. Written as DNA, the CDR3 is TGTGCCACCAGCAGAGAGGGCAGTCAAGAGACCCAGTACTTC. Amino acids: CATSREGSQETQYF.

J is TRBJ2-5 and V is TRBV5-1; TRBD1 aligns across 8 bases. V shed 3 bases, J shed 5 bases, and the junction held 6 bases outside the gene matches. The CDR3 sequence is 14 residues long. Germline CDR1 is SGHRS and CDR2 is YFSETQ. As DNA, the CDR3 is TGCGCCAGCAGCTGGGACAGGATGGGTGAGACCCAGTACTTC. It specifies CASSWDRMGETQYF.